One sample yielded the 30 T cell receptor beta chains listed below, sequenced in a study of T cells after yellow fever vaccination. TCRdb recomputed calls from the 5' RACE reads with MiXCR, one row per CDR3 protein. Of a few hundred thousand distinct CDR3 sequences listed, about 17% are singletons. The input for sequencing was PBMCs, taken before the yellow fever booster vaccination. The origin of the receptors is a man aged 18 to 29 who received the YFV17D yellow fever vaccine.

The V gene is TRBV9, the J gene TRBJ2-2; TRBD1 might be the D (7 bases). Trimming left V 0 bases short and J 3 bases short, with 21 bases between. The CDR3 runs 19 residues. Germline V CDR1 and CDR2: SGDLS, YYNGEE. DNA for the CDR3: TGTGCCAGCAGCGTAGTAGGGGAGGTCGGCAGGGGGGACACCGGGGAGCTGTTTTTT. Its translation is CASSVVGEVGRGDTGELFF. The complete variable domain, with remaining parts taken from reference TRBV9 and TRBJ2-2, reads DSGVTQTPKHLITATGQRVTLRCSPRSGDLSVYWYQQSLDQGLQFLIQYYNGEERAKGNILERFSAQQFPDLHSELNLSSLELGDSALYFCASSVVGEVGRGDTGELFFGEGSRLTVL.

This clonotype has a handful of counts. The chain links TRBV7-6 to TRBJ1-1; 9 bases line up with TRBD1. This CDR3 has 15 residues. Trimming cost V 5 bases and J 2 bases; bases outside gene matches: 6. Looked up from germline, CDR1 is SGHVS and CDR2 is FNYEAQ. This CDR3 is CASSAGTGFNTEAFF. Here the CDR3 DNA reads TGTGCCAGCAGCGCCGGGACAGGGTTTAACACTGAAGCTTTCTTT.

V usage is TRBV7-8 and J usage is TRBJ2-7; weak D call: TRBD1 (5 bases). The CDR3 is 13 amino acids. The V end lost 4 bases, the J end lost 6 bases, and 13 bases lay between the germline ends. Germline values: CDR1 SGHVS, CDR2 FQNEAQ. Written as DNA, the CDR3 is TGTGCCAGCAGCTCTAGGCCAGGGCGCGAGCAGTACTTC. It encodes CASSSRPGREQYF.

Written as DNA, the CDR3 is TGCGCCAGCAGCCAGAGGACAGGGAATTCACCCCTCCACTTT. It encodes CASSQRTGNSPLHF. The rearrangement links TRBV4-3 to TRBJ1-6; 8 bases map to TRBD1. Germline CDR1 LGHNA, CDR2 YSLEER. V dropped 3 bases and J dropped 7; count of bases not matched to a gene: 2. The CDR3 runs to 14 residues.

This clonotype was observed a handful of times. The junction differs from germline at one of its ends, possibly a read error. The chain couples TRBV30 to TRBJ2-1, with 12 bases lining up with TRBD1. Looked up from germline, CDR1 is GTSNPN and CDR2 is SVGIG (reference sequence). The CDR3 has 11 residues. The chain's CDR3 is CASSGTGGQLF. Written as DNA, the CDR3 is TGTGCCTCCTCCGGGACAGGGGGCCAGCTCTTC.

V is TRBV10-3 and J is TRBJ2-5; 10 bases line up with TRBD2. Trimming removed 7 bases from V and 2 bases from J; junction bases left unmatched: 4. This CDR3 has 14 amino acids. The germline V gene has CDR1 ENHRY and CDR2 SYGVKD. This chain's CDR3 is CAITASGGQETQYF. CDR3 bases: TGTGCCATCACGGCTAGCGGGGGACAAGAGACCCAGTACTTC.

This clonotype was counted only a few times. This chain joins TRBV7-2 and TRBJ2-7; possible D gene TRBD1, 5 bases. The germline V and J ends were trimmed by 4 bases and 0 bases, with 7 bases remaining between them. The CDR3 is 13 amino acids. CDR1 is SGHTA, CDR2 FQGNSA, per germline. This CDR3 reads CASSYDSSYEQYF. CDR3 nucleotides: TGTGCCAGCAGCTACGACAGCTCCTACGAGCAGTACTTC.

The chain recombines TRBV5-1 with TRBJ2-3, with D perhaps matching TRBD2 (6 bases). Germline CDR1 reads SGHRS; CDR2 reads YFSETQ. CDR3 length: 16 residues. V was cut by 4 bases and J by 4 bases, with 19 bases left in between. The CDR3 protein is CASSGGTGLMADTQYF. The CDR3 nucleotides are TGCGCCAGCAGCGGGGGGACCGGCCTAATGGCAGATACGCAGTATTTT.

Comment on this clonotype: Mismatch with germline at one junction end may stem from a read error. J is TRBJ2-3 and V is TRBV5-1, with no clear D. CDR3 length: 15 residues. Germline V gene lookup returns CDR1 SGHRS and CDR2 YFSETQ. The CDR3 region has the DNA TGCGCCATCAGCAAGTCACTGGGCCGCACAGATACGCAGTATTTT. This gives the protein CAISKSLGRTDTQYF.

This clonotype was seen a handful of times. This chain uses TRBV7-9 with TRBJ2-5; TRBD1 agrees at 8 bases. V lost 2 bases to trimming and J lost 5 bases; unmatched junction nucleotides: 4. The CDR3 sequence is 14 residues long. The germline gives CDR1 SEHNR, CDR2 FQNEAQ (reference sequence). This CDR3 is CASSLSTGAETQYF. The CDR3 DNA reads TGTGCCAGCAGCTTATCGACAGGGGCCGAGACCCAGTACTTC.

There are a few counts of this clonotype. The CDR3 spells CASSIPTEAFF. CDR3 coding DNA: TGTGCCAGTAGTATCCCCACTGAAGCTTTCTTT. The gene calls are TRBV19 and TRBJ1-1; D uncertain. Germline V gene data show CDR1 as LNHDA and CDR2 as SQIVND (reference sequence). V was pared by 3 bases and J by 4 bases, with 3 bases between. CDR3 length: 11 residues.

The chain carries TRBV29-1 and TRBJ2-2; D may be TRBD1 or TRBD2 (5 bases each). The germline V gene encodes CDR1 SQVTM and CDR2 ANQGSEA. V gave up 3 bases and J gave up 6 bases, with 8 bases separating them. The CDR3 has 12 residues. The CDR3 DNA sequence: TGCAGCGTTGATAGGGGACCCGGGGAGCTGTTTTTT. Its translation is CSVDRGPGELFF.

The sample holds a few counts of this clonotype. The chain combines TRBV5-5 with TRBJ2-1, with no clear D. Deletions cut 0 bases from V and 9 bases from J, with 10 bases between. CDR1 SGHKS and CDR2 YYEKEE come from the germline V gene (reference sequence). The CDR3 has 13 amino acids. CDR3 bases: TGTGCCAGCAGCTTGGATCCGCCTGTTGAGCAGTTCTTC. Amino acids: CASSLDPPVEQFF.

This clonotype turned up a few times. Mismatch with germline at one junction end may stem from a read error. This chain's CDR3 is CASTPGTSGDQHHF. In DNA, the CDR3 is TGTGCCAGCACCCCTGGGACTAGCGGGGATCAGCACCACTTC. This chain joins TRBV7-9 and TRBJ2-4, with 13 bases aligning to TRBD2. This CDR3 comprises 14 residues. Germline loops: CDR1 SEHNR, CDR2 FQNEAQ (reference sequence).

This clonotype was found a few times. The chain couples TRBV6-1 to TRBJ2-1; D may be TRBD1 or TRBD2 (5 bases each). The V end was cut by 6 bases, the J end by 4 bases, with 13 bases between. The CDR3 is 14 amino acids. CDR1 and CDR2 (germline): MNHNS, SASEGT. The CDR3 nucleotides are TGTGCCAGCAGCGGGACGGACTTTTACAATGAGCAGTTCTTC. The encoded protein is CASSGTDFYNEQFF.

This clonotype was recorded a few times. The CDR3: CASKRLAGTGNEQFF. In DNA form, the CDR3 reads TGCGCCAGCAAGCGTCTAGCGGGGACGGGGAATGAGCAGTTCTTC. V is TRBV5-1 and J is TRBJ2-1; 9 nucleotides match TRBD2. This CDR3 comprises 15 residues. The germline gives CDR1 SGHRS, CDR2 YFSETQ. V was pared by 6 bases and J by 7 bases, with 11 bases of the junction left unmatched.

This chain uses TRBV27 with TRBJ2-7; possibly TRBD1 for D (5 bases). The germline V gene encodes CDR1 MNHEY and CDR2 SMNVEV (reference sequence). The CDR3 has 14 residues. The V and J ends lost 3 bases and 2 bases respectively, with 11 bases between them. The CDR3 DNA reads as TGTGCCAGCAGTTTTCGCCAGGGTGCCTACGAGCAGTACTTC. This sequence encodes CASSFRQGAYEQYF.

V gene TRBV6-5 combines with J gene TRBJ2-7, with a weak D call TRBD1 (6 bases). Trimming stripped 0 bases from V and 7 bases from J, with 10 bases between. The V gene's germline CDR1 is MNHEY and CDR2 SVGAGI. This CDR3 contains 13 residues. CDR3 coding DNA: TGTGCCAGCAGTTACTCGCAGGGGAATGAGCAGTACGTC. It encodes CASSYSQGNEQYV.

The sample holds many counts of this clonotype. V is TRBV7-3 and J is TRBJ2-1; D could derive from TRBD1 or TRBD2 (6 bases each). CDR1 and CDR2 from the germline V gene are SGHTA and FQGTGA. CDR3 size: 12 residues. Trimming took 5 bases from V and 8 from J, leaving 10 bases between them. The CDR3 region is CASSPGGDEQFF. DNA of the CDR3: TGTGCCAGCAGCCCCGGGGGCGATGAGCAGTTCTTC.

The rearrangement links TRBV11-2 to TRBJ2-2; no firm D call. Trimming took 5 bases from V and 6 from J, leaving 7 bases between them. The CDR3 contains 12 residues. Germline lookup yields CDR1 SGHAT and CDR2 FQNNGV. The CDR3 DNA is TGTGCCAGCAGCCCGCTTCCCGGGGAGCTGTTTTTT. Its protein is CASSPLPGELFF.

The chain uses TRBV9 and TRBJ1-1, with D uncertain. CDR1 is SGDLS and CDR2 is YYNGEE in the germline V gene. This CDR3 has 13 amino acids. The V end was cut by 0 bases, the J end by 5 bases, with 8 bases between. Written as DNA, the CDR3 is TGTGCCAGCAGCGTAGAAGTAGGTACTGAAGCTTTCTTT. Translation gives CASSVEVGTEAFF.

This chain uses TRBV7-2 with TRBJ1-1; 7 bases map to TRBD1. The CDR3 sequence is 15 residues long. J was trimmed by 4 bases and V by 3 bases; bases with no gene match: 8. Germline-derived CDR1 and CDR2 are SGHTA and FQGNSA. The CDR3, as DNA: TGTGCCAGCAGCTTTTGGAAAGGGGGCATCACTGAAGCTTTCTTT. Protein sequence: CASSFWKGGITEAFF. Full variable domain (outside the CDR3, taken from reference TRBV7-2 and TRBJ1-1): GAGVSQSPSNKVTEKGKDVELRCDPISGHTALYWYRQSLGQGLEFLIYFQGNSAPDKSGLPSDRFSAERTGGSVSTLTIQRTQQEDSAVYLCASSFWKGGITEAFFGQGTRLTVV.

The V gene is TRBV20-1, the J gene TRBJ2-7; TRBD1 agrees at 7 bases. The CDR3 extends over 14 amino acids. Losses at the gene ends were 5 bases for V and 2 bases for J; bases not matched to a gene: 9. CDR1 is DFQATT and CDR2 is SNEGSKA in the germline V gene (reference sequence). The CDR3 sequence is CSAGGRQGPYEQYV. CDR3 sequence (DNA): TGCAGTGCTGGAGGAAGACAGGGACCCTACGAGCAGTACGTC.

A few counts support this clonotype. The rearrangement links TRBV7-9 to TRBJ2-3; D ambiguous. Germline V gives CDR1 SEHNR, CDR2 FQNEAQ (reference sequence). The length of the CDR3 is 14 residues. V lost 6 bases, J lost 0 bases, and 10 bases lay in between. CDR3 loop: CASSLVLSTDTQYF. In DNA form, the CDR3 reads TGTGCCAGCAGTTTGGTTCTAAGCACAGATACGCAGTATTTT.

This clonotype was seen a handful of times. The CDR3 DNA follows: TGCAGCGGTAGACAGGGCCGTGATTCGTATCAGCCCCAGCATTTT. Protein product: CSGRQGRDSYQPQHF. The chain couples TRBV20-1 to TRBJ1-5, with 7 bases aligning to TRBD1. CDR3 size: 15 residues. Germline values: CDR1 DFQATT, CDR2 SNEGSKA (reference sequence).

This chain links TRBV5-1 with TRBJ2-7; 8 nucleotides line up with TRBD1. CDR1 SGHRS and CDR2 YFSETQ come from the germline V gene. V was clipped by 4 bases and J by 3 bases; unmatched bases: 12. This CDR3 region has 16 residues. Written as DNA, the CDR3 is TGCGCCAGCAGCCTCGCAGGGGGGACAGGTCGCTACGAGCAGTACTTC. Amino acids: CASSLAGGTGRYEQYF.

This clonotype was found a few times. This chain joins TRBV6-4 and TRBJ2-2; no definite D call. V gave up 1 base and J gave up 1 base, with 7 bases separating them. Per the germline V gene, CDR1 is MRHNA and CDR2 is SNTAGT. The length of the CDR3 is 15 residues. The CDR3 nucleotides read TGTGCCAGCAGTGACTTTTATTGGAACACCGGGGAGCTGTTTTTT. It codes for CASSDFYWNTGELFF.

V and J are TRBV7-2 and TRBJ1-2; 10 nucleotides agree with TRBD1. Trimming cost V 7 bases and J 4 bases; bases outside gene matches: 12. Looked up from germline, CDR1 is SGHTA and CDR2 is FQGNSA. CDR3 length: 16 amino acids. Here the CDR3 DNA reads TGTGCCAGCACCGTATCCGGACAGGGGGTATCCTATGGCTACACCTTC. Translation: CASTVSGQGVSYGYTF.

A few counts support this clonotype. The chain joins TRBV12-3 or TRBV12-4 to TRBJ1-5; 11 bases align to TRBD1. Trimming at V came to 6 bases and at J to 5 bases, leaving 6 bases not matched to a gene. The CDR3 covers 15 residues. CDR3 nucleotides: TGTGCCAGCAGCTTGGGGACAGGGGGATATCAGCCCCAGCATTTT. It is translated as CASSLGTGGYQPQHF.

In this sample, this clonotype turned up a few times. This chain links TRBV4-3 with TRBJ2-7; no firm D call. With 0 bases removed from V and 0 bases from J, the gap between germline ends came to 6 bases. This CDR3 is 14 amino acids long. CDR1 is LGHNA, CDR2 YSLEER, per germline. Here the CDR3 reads CASSQDSASYEQYF. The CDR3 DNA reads TGCGCCAGCAGCCAAGACAGCGCCTCCTACGAGCAGTACTTC.